This T cell receptor (beta chain) was identified in a study of post-analysis software for immune sequencing data. Overall study results and limits: The five TRBV segments detected at higher frequency in patients than in controls included TRBV5-6, TRBV5-1 and TRBV20-1. Compared against controls, patients with multiple sclerosis displayed significantly lower normalized Chao1 diversity.

The library was made from cDNA and included unique molecular identifiers. TCRdb independently ran MiXCR on the PCR reads; one entry per CDR3 protein. The repertoire includes hundreds of thousands of distinct CDR3 sequences, approximately 59% of them detected once, and roughly 12% sits in the top ten. The V gene lost 7 bases and the J gene lost 4 bases, with 6 bases spanning the gap. The CDR3 is 11 amino acids. Points on this clonotype: Its antigen is unidentified.

This clonotype originated in a girl aged 2 to 9 with multiple sclerosis. The sequencing sample was made of blood. The chain recombines TRBV12-3 or TRBV12-4 with TRBJ2-3; no firm D call. The CDR3 region has the DNA TGTGCCAGCAAGGTCTCAGATACGCAGTATTTT. Protein product: CASKVSDTQYF.